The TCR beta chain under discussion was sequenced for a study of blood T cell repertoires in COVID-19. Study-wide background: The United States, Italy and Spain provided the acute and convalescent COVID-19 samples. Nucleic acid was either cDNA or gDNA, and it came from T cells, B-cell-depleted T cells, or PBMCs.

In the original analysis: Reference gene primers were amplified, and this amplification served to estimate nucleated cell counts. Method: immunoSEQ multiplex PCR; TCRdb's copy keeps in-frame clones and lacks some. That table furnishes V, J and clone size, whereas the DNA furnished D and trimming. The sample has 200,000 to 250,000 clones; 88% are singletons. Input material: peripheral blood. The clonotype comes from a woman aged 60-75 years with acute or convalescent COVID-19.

The chain's CDR3 is CASSLGRERSYEQYF. The CDR3 DNA is TGTGCCAGCAGCTTGGGACGCGAGCGCTCCTACGAGCAGTACTTC. The chain links TRBV5-4 to TRBJ2-7, with D uncertain. The V gene lost 0 bases and the J gene lost 0 bases, with 10 bases spanning the gap. The CDR3 extends over 15 amino acids. Germline V lookup: CDR1 SGHNT, CDR2 YYREEE (reference sequence).